This entry lists 10 T cell receptor beta chains sequenced from one sample in a study of T cells in Graves' hyperthyroidism and ophthalmopathy. The TCR beta CDR3 regions underwent amplification using RNA transcripts as the source. Carried out on the TCR CDR3, a first-round RT-PCR used the HTBI primer set. TCRdb called the multiplex PCR reads again in MiXCR, with one record for every CDR3 protein. The repertoire holds about 640,000 distinct CDR3 sequences, with roughly 20% as singletons. Sequencing was carried out using blood. All receptors come from a young man with Graves' ophthalmopathy.

This clonotype has a handful of counts. The V and J genes are TRBV11-2 and TRBJ2-2, with a tentative D call TRBD1 (6 bases). Germline V lookup: CDR1 SGHAT, CDR2 FQNNGV. Trimming cost V 1 base and J 0 bases, with 9 bases left between them. CDR3 length: 16 residues. This CDR3 reads CASSLAQGTNTGELFF. The DNA for the CDR3 is TGTGCCAGCAGCTTAGCCCAGGGGACGAACACCGGGGAGCTGTTTTTT.

There are many counts of this clonotype. The gene calls are TRBV18 and TRBJ2-7; D gene uncertain. Trimming took off 2 bases at V and 6 bases at J, with 5 bases between the two ends. CDR1 and CDR2 (germline): KGHSH, LQKENI. The CDR3 is 11 residues long. CDR3 sequence: CASSPRFEQYF. The CDR3 DNA sequence: TGTGCCAGCTCACCAAGGTTCGAGCAGTACTTC.

This clonotype was counted only a few times. J is TRBJ2-5 and V is TRBV30; 8 bases align to TRBD1. This CDR3 region has 13 residues. The junction had 7 bases not matched to a gene; V was cut back by 5 bases and J by 5 bases. Germline-derived CDR1 and CDR2 are GTSNPN and SVGIG (reference sequence). This CDR3 is CAWSRTGIETQYF. The CDR3 DNA reads TGTGCCTGGTCTAGGACAGGGATCGAGACCCAGTACTTC.

This clonotype was seen a few times. V gene TRBV19 combines with J gene TRBJ2-6; D uncertain. The germline CDR1 and CDR2 sequences are LNHDA and SQIVND (reference sequence). V lost 4 bases, J lost 0 bases, and 4 bases lay in between. The CDR3 covers 14 residues. The CDR3 spells CASSKFSGANVLTF. DNA of the CDR3: TGTGCCAGTAGTAAATTCTCTGGGGCCAACGTCCTGACTTTC.

The chain combines TRBV15 with TRBJ2-6, with D possibly being TRBD1 (6 bases). Trimming removed 0 bases from V and 4 bases from J, with 7 bases in between. This CDR3 comprises 15 residues. Per the germline V gene, CDR1 is LNHNV and CDR2 is YYDKDF (reference sequence). CDR3 in amino acids: CATSREDRGANVLTF. The CDR3 DNA sequence: TGTGCCACCAGCAGAGAAGACAGGGGGGCCAACGTCCTGACTTTC.

In its sample, this clonotype was seen many times. The chain couples TRBV28 to TRBJ2-1; TRBD1 might be the D (6 bases). Germline V gene data show CDR1 as MDHEN and CDR2 as SYDVKM. CDR3 length equals 11 residues. The germline V and J ends were trimmed by 4 bases and 9 bases, with 7 bases remaining between them. The CDR3 nucleotides are TGTGCCAGCAGTTCCAGGGGTGAGCAGTTCTTC. Translating it yields CASSSRGEQFF.

The V gene is TRBV20-1, the J gene TRBJ2-7, with D maybe TRBD1 (5 bases). Trimming removed 4 bases at V and 4 bases at J, with 11 bases between. Germline values: CDR1 DFQATT, CDR2 SNEGSKA (reference sequence). CDR3 length equals 12 residues. The CDR3 sequence: CSANGRAYEQYF. The CDR3 DNA follows: TGCAGTGCTAACGGCAGGGCGTACGAGCAGTACTTC.

This clonotype was recorded only once. This rearrangement joins TRBV12-3 or TRBV12-4 to TRBJ1-4; D is unresolved. Deletions cut 1 base from V and 10 bases from J, with 13 bases between. The CDR3 has 14 amino acids. CDR3 residues: CASSLVDYRGKLFF. The CDR3 DNA reads as TGTGCCAGCAGTTTAGTTGACTACCGGGGAAAACTGTTTTTT.

Many counts were recorded for this clonotype. The CDR3: CASKTGDNQPQHF. The CDR3 coding sequence is TGTGCCAGCAAGACAGGGGACAATCAGCCCCAGCATTTT. The V and J genes are TRBV2 and TRBJ1-5; 8 nucleotides align to TRBD1. This CDR3 comprises 13 residues. V shed 7 bases, J shed 3 bases, and the junction held 2 bases outside the gene matches. From germline, CDR1 is SNHLY and CDR2 FYNNEI.

The chain carries TRBV5-1 and TRBJ2-3; 8 bases align to TRBD2. V lost 1 base to trimming and J lost 0 bases; unmatched junction nucleotides: 7. This CDR3 spans 17 amino acids. CDR1 and CDR2 (germline): SGHRS, YFSETQ. The CDR3 sequence is CASSLRLAGPSTDTQYF. In DNA form, the CDR3 reads TGCGCCAGCAGCTTGAGGCTAGCGGGTCCTAGCACAGATACGCAGTATTTT.